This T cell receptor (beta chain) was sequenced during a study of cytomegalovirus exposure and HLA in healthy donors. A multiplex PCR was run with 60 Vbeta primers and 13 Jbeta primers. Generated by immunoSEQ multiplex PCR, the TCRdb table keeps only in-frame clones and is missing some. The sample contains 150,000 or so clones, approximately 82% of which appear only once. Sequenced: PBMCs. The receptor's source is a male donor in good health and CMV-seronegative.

In DNA, the CDR3 is TGTGCCAGCACATACCAAAAAGGCGCGCGGGGCACTGAAGCTTTCTTT. Encoded protein: CASTYQKGARGTEAFF. The chain has TRBV6-6 and TRBJ1-1; D remains ambiguous. The V end was cut by 7 bases, the J end by 4 bases, with 22 bases between. Germline assignment: CDR1 MNHNY and CDR2 SVGAGI (reference sequence). The CDR3 is made up of 16 amino acids.